These T cell receptor beta chains were read from a single sample in a study of PD-L1 blockade in urothelial cancer. The protocol was immunoSEQ multiplex PCR, while the TCRdb copy is restricted to in-frame clones and leaves out a portion. This sample has about 52,000 clones, with over 65% found just once. Material: PBMCs, obtained around atezolizumab (anti-PD-L1) treatment. The receptors here all came from a man aged 50-59 years with urothelial cancer. CDR3s include the opening cysteine and the closing phenylalanine or tryptophan. A D gene is named only where the DNA matches it firmly. Only part of the rows carry a size: once, few, many, or a class if the clone is expanded.

D | J | size | V | DNA | CDR3
- | TRBJ2-1 | - | TRBV2 | TGTGCCAGCAGGGTTTCGAGGCAGGGGGGTTCCTACAATGAGCAGTTCTTC | CASRVSRQGGSYNEQFF
TRBD2 | TRBJ2-5 | once | TRBV25-1 | TGTGCCAGCAGTGAATCCGGGAGGGCCGGCGAGACCCAGTACTTC | CASSESGRAGETQYF
TRBD2 | TRBJ2-5 | - | TRBV4-1 | TGCGCCAGCAGCCAAGAAATGGGACTAGCGGGATCGGAGACCCAGTACTTC | CASSQEMGLAGSETQYF
TRBD1 | TRBJ2-7 | - | TRBV30 | TGTGCCTGGAGTTGGGGGACAGTGTTCTACGAGCAGTACTTC | CAWSWGTVFYEQYF
TRBD2 | TRBJ2-1 | - | TRBV10-2 | TGCGCCAGCAGTGAGTCGGGAGGGCCGGTTTCCTACAATGAGCAGTTCTTC | CASSESGGPVSYNEQFF
- | TRBJ1-2 | - | TRBV28 | TGTGCCAGCAATACAGGGTCGGACTATGGCTACACCTTC | CASNTGSDYGYTF
TRBD2 | TRBJ2-3 | - | TRBV27 | TGTGCCAGCAGTGGATGGAGCGGGGTTGTAGATACGCAGTATTTT | CASSGWSGVVDTQYF
- | TRBJ2-7 | - | TRBV30 | TGTGCCTGGAGACAGGAGTTCTCCTACGAGCAGTACTTC | CAWRQEFSYEQYF
TRBD2 | TRBJ2-3 | - | TRBV7-9 | TGTGCCAGTAGACCGCCGGGACTAGCAACAGATACGCAGTATTTT | CASRPPGLATDTQYF
- | TRBJ1-1 | - | TRBV4-3 | TGCGCCAGCAGCCAAGACCCACAGGCGAACACTGAAGCTTTCTTT | CASSQDPQANTEAFF
TRBD2 | TRBJ2-3 | - | TRBV30 | TGTGCCTGGAACTGGGGCGGGAGGGCCGATACGCAGTATTTT | CAWNWGGRADTQYF
TRBD1 | TRBJ2-3 | - | TRBV7-9 | TGTGCCAGCAGCCTAGGGACAGGGGTTTGGGCAGATACGCAGTATTTT | CASSLGTGVWADTQYF
TRBD1 | TRBJ2-6 | - | TRBV18 | TGTGCCAGCTCGCAGCTCACGGGACAGGGAGCCGGGGCCAACGTCCTGACTTTC | CASSQLTGQGAGANVLTF
TRBD1 | TRBJ1-1 | - | TRBV10-1 | TGCGCCAGCAGTGAGTCCAGGGGGTTCACTGAAGCTTTCTTT | CASSESRGFTEAFF
TRBD1 | TRBJ1-5 | few | TRBV29-1 | TGCAGCACCTGGACAGGGGCCAGCAATCAGCCCCAGCATTTT | CSTWTGASNQPQHF
- | TRBJ1-2 | once | TRBV6-5 | TGTGCCAGCAGTTACTCGGTCAGCGTGGATGGCTACACCTTC | CASSYSVSVDGYTF
TRBD1 | TRBJ2-7 | - | TRBV14 | TGTGCCAGCAGCCAAACAGGGGGTGACCCGACCTACGAGCAGTACTTC | CASSQTGGDPTYEQYF
- | TRBJ1-4 | - | TRBV27 | TGTGCCAGCAGTTCCGGACAGACTGCAACTAATGAAAAACTGTTTTTT | CASSSGQTATNEKLFF
- | TRBJ1-4 | - | TRBV6-1 | TGTGCCAGCAGTGAAAGCAGGGTTAATGAAAAACTGTTTTTT | CASSESRVNEKLFF
- | TRBJ2-3 | - | TRBV6-4 | TGTGCCAGCAGTGGGGAGGCTGGAGGCACAGATACGCAGTATTTT | CASSGEAGGTDTQYF
- | TRBJ1-1 | once | TRBV19 | TGTGCCAGTAGTACACAGGGTGTGGGGATGAACACTGAAGCTTTCTTT | CASSTQGVGMNTEAFF
TRBD1 | TRBJ2-2 | few | TRBV7-9 | TGTGCCAGCAGCTCTCTTTGGACAGGGGTAACCGGGGAGCTGTTTTTT | CASSSLWTGVTGELFF
- | TRBJ1-4 | - | TRBV12-5 | TGTGCTAGTGGTTTGGGAGGTCGTGCAACTAATGAAAAACTGTTTTTT | CASGLGGRATNEKLFF
- | TRBJ1-5 | - | TRBV27 | TGTGCCAGCAGCACTCCCAATCAGCCCCAGCATTTT | CASSTPNQPQHF
TRBD1 | TRBJ2-1 | - | TRBV11-2 | TGTGCCAGCAGCTTAGATCTGACAGGGAATAATGAGCAGTTCTTC | CASSLDLTGNNEQFF
- | TRBJ1-1 | - | TRBV18 | TGTGCCAGCTCCCTCGTCAGACAGATGAACACTGAAGCTTTCTTT | CASSLVRQMNTEAFF
- | TRBJ1-2 | - | TRBV9 | TGTGCCAGCAGCGTAGCAGGGAAAGGCTACACCTTC | CASSVAGKGYTF
TRBD1 | TRBJ2-2 | - | TRBV5-1 | TGCGCCAGCAGCTTGGAAACAGGGGCGAACACCGGGGAGCTGTTTTTT | CASSLETGANTGELFF
TRBD2 | TRBJ2-7 | - | TRBV7-2 | TGTGCCAGCAGCTTAGGCTGGAGCGGGGACTACGAGCAGTACTTC | CASSLGWSGDYEQYF
TRBD2 | TRBJ2-1 | few | TRBV7-2 | TGTGCCAGCAGCTCGCTAACTAGCGGGAGAAACAATGAGCAGTTCTTC | CASSSLTSGRNNEQFF
TRBD2 | TRBJ2-2 | - | TRBV11-2 | TGTGCCAGCAGCGCTGAGCCGGGACTAGCGTGGGAGCTGTTTTTT | CASSAEPGLAWELFF
TRBD2 | TRBJ2-3 | - | TRBV7-3 | TGTGCCAGCAGCATCAAGGGAGGACTAGCAGCCCATAGCACAGATACGCAGTATTTT | CASSIKGGLAAHSTDTQYF
TRBD1 | TRBJ1-5 | - | TRBV28 | TGTGCCAGCAGTTTACTTACAGGGGTTAATAGCAATCAGCCCCAGCATTTT | CASSLLTGVNSNQPQHF
TRBD1 | TRBJ1-5 | - | TRBV19 | TGTGCCAGTAGTATCCCAACAGGGGTCAATCAGCCCCAGCATTTT | CASSIPTGVNQPQHF
- | TRBJ2-7 | - | TRBV29-1 | TGCAGCGTTGCAGGGCGTAGCTCCTACGAGCAGTACTTC | CSVAGRSSYEQYF
- | TRBJ1-2 | - | TRBV29-1 | TGCAGCGTTGGGGGCCCTTTTGAGGGCTACACCTTC | CSVGGPFEGYTF
- | TRBJ2-7 | - | TRBV2 | TGTGCCAGCACTGAACGTGCCGCCGGCGGGTACGAGCAGTACTTC | CASTERAAGGYEQYF
TRBD1 | TRBJ1-2 | - | TRBV6-5 | TGTGCCAGCAGCAGGGGGCGCGACTATGGCTACACCTTC | CASSRGRDYGYTF
- | TRBJ1-1 | - | TRBV27 | TGTGCCAGCAGTTTATGGGCCCGCTTGGGTGAAGCTTTCTTT | CASSLWARLGEAFF
- | TRBJ2-2 | - | TRBV12-5 | TGTGCTAGTGGTTTGGTAGTCGGAGGGAACACCGGGGAGCTGTTTTTT | CASGLVVGGNTGELFF
TRBD2 | TRBJ2-3 | - | TRBV10-1 | TGCGCCAGCAGTGAGAGCGGGAGAAGGGATACGCAGTATTTT | CASSESGRRDTQYF
TRBD2 | TRBJ2-3 | - | TRBV2 | TGTGCCAGCAGTGCTTCTAGCGGGGAATGGAATACGCAGTATTTT | CASSASSGEWNTQYF
- | TRBJ1-4 | - | TRBV6-1 | TGTGCCAGCAGGCGGACAGTCTCGGGCCTCGAAAAACTGTTTTTT | CASRRTVSGLEKLFF
TRBD1 | TRBJ1-5 | - | TRBV2 | TGTGCCAGCAAACCTGACAGGGCGCAGGGGCCCCAGCATTTT | CASKPDRAQGPQHF
- | TRBJ1-1 | few | TRBV5-1 | TGCGCCAGCAGCTTGCAGGGGCTGGGGACTGAAGCTTTCTTT | CASSLQGLGTEAFF
- | TRBJ2-7 | - | TRBV15 | TGTGCCACCAGCAGAGATATCGGGGGAGTGTACGAGCAGTACTTC | CATSRDIGGVYEQYF
- | TRBJ1-5 | - | TRBV6-6 | TGTGCCAGCAGATTTGGGGGGAATAGCAATCAGCCCCAGCATTTT | CASRFGGNSNQPQHF
TRBD2 | TRBJ2-3 | - | TRBV14 | TGTGCCAGCAGCCAATTGCAGCGGGGGACAGATACGCAGTATTTT | CASSQLQRGTDTQYF
- | TRBJ1-2 | - | TRBV9 | TGTGCCAGCAGCCCCTGGGCTACTCAAACTCCTGGCTACACCTTC | CASSPWATQTPGYTF
TRBD1 | TRBJ2-7 | - | TRBV4-1 | TGCGCCAGCAGCCAGCCTCCGGGACAGGGGTTAGTCTACGAGCAGTACTTC | CASSQPPGQGLVYEQYF
- | TRBJ2-1 | few | TRBV2 | TGTGCCAGCAACGGAGGGACGCGCTACAATGAGCAGTTCTTC | CASNGGTRYNEQFF